This T cell receptor beta chain was identified during a study of cytotoxic CD8 clonotypes in ibrutinib-treated CLL. Overall study results and limits: Among the clonotypes, public ones were uncommon and contracted or held stable on treatment.

Sequencing was performed with immunoSEQ multiplex PCR; in TCRdb, only in-frame clones are kept and a portion is missing. This table has some 29,000 clones, about 76% appearing once. Germline V gives CDR1 SQVTM, CDR2 ANQGSEA. With 4 bases removed from V and 7 bases from J, the gap between germline ends came to 7 bases. CDR3 length: 11 residues. To note about this clone: Its antigen remains unknown.

The chain links TRBV29-1 to TRBJ2-2; D possibly corresponds to TRBD2 (5 bases). The origin of this receptor is a human donor with chronic lymphocytic leukemia. Source: PBMCs, taken after 36 months of ibrutinib treatment. The CDR3 bases are TGCAGCGTTGCTGCGGGCGGGGAGCTGTTTTTT. Translation gives CSVAAGGELFF.